One and the same sample provided the 29 T cell receptor beta chains below, sequenced in a study of blood T cells in healthy people across ages. Using a J-beta primer mix together with a sample-barcoded 5' primer, a second PCR was run for about 7 to 12 cycles. Via MiXCR, TCRdb re-called the 5' RACE reads, giving one row per CDR3 protein. Among 700,000 or so distinct CDR3 sequences, around two fifths were seen once, and the ten largest hold approximately 31%. The sequenced material came from blood. Receptors were obtained from a man older than 75 in good health.

The chain has TRBV29-1 and TRBJ2-1; 10 bases are shared with TRBD1. There are 14 residues in the CDR3. Germline CDR1 reads SQVTM; CDR2 reads ANQGSEA. Germline trimming cut 5 bases from V and 13 bases from J; bases unmatched to any gene: 14. The CDR3 sequence is CSVRDRGRRETQFF. CDR3 DNA: TGCAGCGTTAGGGACAGGGGAAGACGGGAGACCCAGTTCTTC.

CDR3 in DNA: TGTGCCAGCAGTCCCGACAGGGATTTTGGAAGCTCCTATAATTCACCCCTCCACTTT. Translated: CASSPDRDFGSSYNSPLHF. The chain employs TRBV6-2 or TRBV6-3 and TRBJ1-6, with 7 bases fitting TRBD1. With 5 bases clipped from V and 0 bases from J, the junction kept 13 bases outside the gene matches. The CDR3 sequence is 19 residues long. The germline CDR1 and CDR2 sequences are MNHEY and SVGEGT.

Only a few counts were recorded for this clonotype. This chain connects TRBV20-1 to TRBJ2-5; tentatively, D is TRBD2 (6 bases). The CDR3 has 12 residues. The germline V gene has CDR1 DFQATT and CDR2 SNEGSKA (reference sequence). This chain's CDR3 is CSFLGGGWEQYF. CDR3 nucleotides: TGCAGCTTTCTGGGTGGGGGGTGGGAGCAGTACTTC.

The chain carries TRBV11-1 and TRBJ1-2, with 9 bases fitting TRBD1. Germline CDR1 and CDR2: SGHAT and FQDESV (reference sequence). V lost 5 bases and J lost 5; bases outside the gene matches: 3. The CDR3 consists of 13 residues. CDR3 amino acids: CASSGQGLYGYTF. CDR3 DNA: TGTGCCAGCAGCGGACAGGGGCTTTATGGCTACACCTTC.

The genes are TRBV2 and TRBJ2-1, with 7 nucleotides matching TRBD2. This CDR3 has 13 residues. In germline, CDR1 is SNHLY, CDR2 FYNNEI. With V trimmed by 7 bases and J by 6 bases, 6 bases remained unmatched. The CDR3 loop reads CASKSGVSNEQFF. In DNA form, the CDR3 reads TGTGCCAGCAAGAGCGGGGTTTCCAATGAGCAGTTCTTC.

The CDR3: CASSLAGTSRARSYNEQFF. The CDR3, as DNA: TGTGCCAGCAGCTTAGCGGGGACTAGCCGGGCCCGGTCCTACAATGAGCAGTTCTTC. V is TRBV7-8 and J is TRBJ2-1, with TRBD2 identical over 9 bases. Germline V gene data show CDR1 as SGHVS and CDR2 as FQNEAQ. This CDR3 spans 19 amino acids. V gave up 0 bases and J gave up 1 base; unmatched junction bases: 10.

This chain links TRBV18 with TRBJ2-5; a possible D gene is TRBD1 (6 bases). V lost 1 base and J 11 bases, leaving 20 bases between the germline ends. This CDR3 is 15 amino acids long. Per the germline V gene, CDR1 is KGHSH and CDR2 is LQKENI. The CDR3 bases are TGTGCCAGCTCACCACAGAACCGCCCCGAGGGGGAGCAGTACTTC. This codes for CASSPQNRPEGEQYF.

In the case of this clonotype: A much more abundant neighbour one base away suggests this may be a read error. The CDR3 loop is CASSQALAGGAYNEQFF. In nucleotides, the CDR3 is TGTGCCAGCAGCCAAGCACTGGCGGGAGGGGCCTACAATGAGCAGTTCTTC. J is TRBJ2-1 and V is TRBV4-2; TRBD2 agrees at 9 bases. CDR1 LGHNA and CDR2 YNFKEQ come from the germline V gene. CDR3 length: 17 amino acids. With 1 base clipped from V and 2 bases from J, the junction kept 6 bases outside the gene matches.

The chain employs TRBV24-1 and TRBJ2-1, with TRBD2 matching over 7 bases. J was trimmed by 0 bases and V by 5 bases; bases with no gene match: 3. Looked up from germline, CDR1 is KGHDR and CDR2 is SFDVKD. The CDR3 consists of 15 residues. Here the CDR3 reads CATSGSGGSYNEQFF. The DNA for the CDR3 is TGTGCCACCAGTGGTTCGGGGGGCTCCTACAATGAGCAGTTCTTC.

This sequence joins TRBV29-1 and TRBJ2-1; D remains ambiguous. V was clipped by 4 bases and J by 3 bases, with 10 bases between them. The CDR3 covers 13 residues. Germline loops: CDR1 SQVTM, CDR2 ANQGSEA. The CDR3 DNA is TGCAGCGTTGCGGACGGTTTCTACAATGAGCAGTTCTTC. This encodes CSVADGFYNEQFF.

This sequence joins TRBV7-2 and TRBJ2-7; 7 nucleotides agree with TRBD2. Germline CDR1 and CDR2: SGHTA and FQGNSA. This CDR3 is 15 amino acids long. V dropped 0 bases and J dropped 2; count of bases not matched to a gene: 4. The CDR3 is CASSLAARGTYEQYF. In DNA, the CDR3 is TGTGCCAGCAGCTTAGCGGCGCGGGGGACCTACGAGCAGTACTTC.

The genes are TRBV20-1 and TRBJ1-5; D remains unclear. The CDR3 length is 15 residues. V shed 0 bases and J shed 4 bases, with 13 bases lying between them. In germline, CDR1 is DFQATT, CDR2 SNEGSKA (reference sequence). CDR3 loop: CSARDVGQLNQPQHF. The CDR3 DNA reads TGCAGTGCTAGAGATGTGGGTCAACTGAATCAGCCCCAGCATTTT.

The rearrangement joins TRBV7-2 to TRBJ2-4; tentative D call: TRBD2 (5 bases). The ends were cut back, 6 bases at V and 0 bases at J, with 9 bases in the middle. The CDR3 loop spans 14 amino acids. The V gene's germline CDR1 is SGHTA and CDR2 FQGNSA. The CDR3 DNA reads as TGTGCCAGCAGGGTCGGAGGAGCCAAAAACATTCAGTACTTC. Its translation: CASRVGGAKNIQYF.

The V gene is TRBV20-1, the J gene TRBJ2-1, with a weak D call TRBD1 (5 bases). This CDR3 has 12 residues. V shed 3 bases and J shed 13 bases, with 16 bases lying between them. Germline lookup yields CDR1 DFQATT and CDR2 SNEGSKA (reference sequence). Written as DNA, the CDR3 is TGCAGTGCTAGCCCTTTTGGTCAGGGTCAGTTCTTC. Translation: CSASPFGQGQFF.

The table lists this clonotype with a few counts. This chain uses TRBV11-2 with TRBJ2-1, with 9 bases that match TRBD1. V trimming: 5 bases; J trimming: 5 bases; junction bases outside the gene matches: 7. The CDR3 covers 15 residues. Germline CDR1 is SGHAT and CDR2 is FQNNGV. The CDR3 DNA reads TGTGCCAGCAGCCCACAGGGGGCGGCCGACAATGAGCAGTTCTTC. It translates to CASSPQGAADNEQFF.

This chain joins TRBV6-2 or TRBV6-3 and TRBJ2-2; TRBD1 matches at 9 bases. The junction had 11 bases not matched to a gene; V was cut back by 5 bases and J by 4 bases. The CDR3 totals 17 residues. Germline loops: CDR1 MNHEY, CDR2 SVGEGT. CDR3 sequence reads: CASSGRSGTGITGELFF. The CDR3 DNA follows: TGTGCCAGCAGTGGGCGTTCCGGGACAGGGATCACCGGGGAGCTGTTTTTT.

This clonotype was detected only a few times. J is TRBJ1-2 and V is TRBV9; TRBD1 agrees at 11 bases. This CDR3 spans 15 amino acids. After removal of 5 bases from V and 4 bases from J, the junction contained 7 bases not matched to a gene. Germline V CDR1 and CDR2: SGDLS, YYNGEE. The CDR3 region has the DNA TGTGCCAGCAGTGGGGGGACAGGGGGAATCTATGGCTACACCTTC. The encoded protein is CASSGGTGGIYGYTF.

The DNA for the CDR3 is TGTGCCAGCAGTTTAGTTGGATCACCAGATACGCAGTATTTT. Its translation: CASSLVGSPDTQYF. The genes are TRBV12-3 or TRBV12-4 and TRBJ2-3; no clear D. This CDR3 is 14 amino acids long. V was pared by 1 base and J by 4 bases, with 9 bases between.

This chain uses TRBV9 with TRBJ2-6; the match to TRBD1 covers 10 bases. CDR1 is SGDLS and CDR2 is YYNGEE in the germline V gene. The CDR3 spans 19 residues. V was pared by 4 bases and J by 2 bases, with 12 bases of the junction left unmatched. The CDR3 nucleotides are TGTGCCAGCAGCCCCACCACGGGACAGGGGTTTCCTGGGGCCAACGTCCTGACTTTC. Residues: CASSPTTGQGFPGANVLTF.

The gene calls are TRBV30 and TRBJ2-5, with D unresolved. The CDR3 is 12 residues long. V dropped 2 bases and J dropped 2 bases, with 6 bases sitting between them. The V gene's germline CDR1 is GTSNPN and CDR2 SVGIG (reference sequence). CDR3 protein: CAWSLGQETQYF. The CDR3 nucleotides are TGTGCCTGGAGTCTGGGTCAAGAGACCCAGTACTTC.

This clonotype appeared a few times. The chain is built from TRBV20-1 and TRBJ2-5; no firm D call. Germline lookup yields CDR1 DFQATT and CDR2 SNEGSKA (reference sequence). The CDR3 totals 14 residues. V was trimmed by 6 bases and J by 3 bases, leaving 17 bases between them. This CDR3 is CSAPRGDSKETQYF. The CDR3 DNA is TGCAGTGCGCCCCGAGGAGACTCCAAAGAGACCCAGTACTTC.

The V and J genes are TRBV20-1 and TRBJ1-6, with 9 bases lining up with TRBD1. The CDR3 contains 16 residues. Germline-derived CDR1 and CDR2 are DFQATT and SNEGSKA (reference sequence). V dropped 5 bases and J dropped 3; count of bases not matched to a gene: 8. The CDR3 spells CSALRRDRDYNSPLHF. In DNA form, the CDR3 reads TGCAGTGCTCTGAGAAGGGACAGGGACTATAATTCACCCCTCCACTTT.

In its sample, this clonotype was seen a few times. The chain links TRBV12-3 or TRBV12-4 to TRBJ2-5, with D perhaps being TRBD1 or TRBD2 (6 bases each). CDR3 size: 14 residues. Trimming left V 1 base short and J 7 bases short, with 13 bases between. CDR3 nucleotide sequence: TGTGCCAGCAGTTTAGAGGGGGGTCCGGGGACCCAGTACTTC. Translated: CASSLEGGPGTQYF.

The V gene is TRBV29-1, the J gene TRBJ2-2; D gene ambiguous. Germline values: CDR1 SQVTM, CDR2 ANQGSEA. There are 13 residues in the CDR3. The V end was cut by 0 bases, the J end by 5 bases, with 7 bases between. CDR3 amino acids: CSVEDPPTGELFF. The CDR3 DNA reads TGCAGCGTTGAAGATCCGCCGACCGGGGAGCTGTTTTTT.

The chain employs TRBV7-2 and TRBJ2-7, with a weak D call TRBD1 (6 bases). This CDR3 region has 14 residues. Germline assignment: CDR1 SGHTA and CDR2 FQGNSA. Trimming cost V 5 bases and J 3 bases, with 14 bases left between them. The CDR3 is CASSRRDTNYEQYF. DNA for the CDR3: TGTGCCAGCAGCCGAAGGGACACCAACTACGAGCAGTACTTC. The complete variable domain, with remaining parts taken from reference TRBV7-2 and TRBJ2-7, reads GAGVSQSPSNKVTEKGKDVELRCDPISGHTALYWYRQSLGQGLEFLIYFQGNSAPDKSGLPSDRFSAERTGGSVSTLTIQRTQQEDSAVYLCASSRRDTNYEQYFGPGTRLTVT.

V gene TRBV4-1 combines with J gene TRBJ2-3; perhaps TRBD2 as D (6 bases). V lost 5 bases and J 3 bases, leaving 21 bases between the germline ends. The CDR3 totals 17 residues. Looked up from germline, CDR1 is MGHRA and CDR2 is YSYEKL. This CDR3 reads CASSYDSGNLATDTQYF. The CDR3 DNA follows: TGCGCCAGCAGCTACGATAGCGGAAACTTGGCGACAGATACGCAGTATTTT.

This clonotype has a handful of counts. This chain joins TRBV20-1 and TRBJ2-1; 14 nucleotides match TRBD2. V lost 3 bases, J lost 8 bases, and 12 bases stayed unmatched. There are 17 residues in the CDR3. In germline, CDR1 is DFQATT, CDR2 SNEGSKA (reference sequence). CDR3 DNA sequence: TGCAGTGCTAGGCTACCGACTAGCGGGAGGGCCTTGGATGAGCAGTTCTTC. This codes for CSARLPTSGRALDEQFF.

V and J are TRBV6-5 and TRBJ2-4; 12 bases match TRBD1. The end of the DNA is better explained by TRBJ2-7, so the J call may be wrong. CDR3 length: 18 residues. Germline assignment: CDR1 MNHEY and CDR2 SVGAGI. CDR3 loop: CASSYLGQGARRTYEQYF. In DNA form, the CDR3 reads TGTGCCAGCAGTTACTTGGGACAGGGGGCGCGTCGGACCTACGAGCAGTACTTC.

The genes are TRBV29-1 and TRBJ2-5; D is unresolved. Deletions cut 6 bases from V and 5 bases from J, with 16 bases between. The length of the CDR3 is 13 residues. From germline, CDR1 is SQVTM and CDR2 ANQGSEA. This chain's CDR3 is CSVPHLDRETQYF. The CDR3 region has the DNA TGCAGCGTCCCCCACTTGGATCGGGAGACCCAGTACTTC.